A selection of T cell receptor beta chains follows, all from one sample in a study of cytomegalovirus exposure and HLA in healthy donors. Clones were read by immunoSEQ multiplex PCR, and TCRdb kept only the in-frame ones, dropping some. The sample holds approximately 220,000 clones, around 80% seen once. Source material: PBMCs. Receptors were obtained from a boy aged 2 to 10 in good health and CMV-seronegative. The CDR3 runs from the conserved cysteine through the conserved F or W. The D gene is left open where the match is weak. Clone size appears in some rows only: once, few, many, or a class for an expanded clone.

>TRBJ2-7|TRBD2|TRBV5-5|.
TGTGCCAGCAGCTTAGCGGGGTCCCCCAGCTCCTACGAGCAGTACTTC
CASSLAGSPSSYEQYF
>TRBJ1-2|TRBD1|TRBV19|.
TGTGCCAGTAGTACTTCCTCAGGGGGCTATGGCTACACCTTC
CASSTSSGGYGYTF
>TRBJ1-2|.|TRBV6-6|.
TGTGCCAGCCGCCGGGACTATGGCTACACCTTC
CASRRDYGYTF
>TRBJ2-7|TRBD1|TRBV5-5|.
TGTGCCAGCAGCTTGGGACAGGGGAGCTACGAGCAGTACTTC
CASSLGQGSYEQYF
>TRBJ2-5|TRBD2|TRBV7-9|.
TGTGCCAGCAGCACCACTCGTACGGCGGGAGGCCCGGAGACCCAGTACTTC
CASSTTRTAGGPETQYF
>TRBJ1-2|TRBD1|TRBV7-3|.
TGTGCCAGCAGCTCGGACAGGGGTTATGGCTACACCTTC
CASSSDRGYGYTF
>TRBJ1-6|.|TRBV5-6|.
TGTGCCAGCTTTTTGGGGCAGGCCCCGGGCAATTCACCCCTCCACTTT
CASFLGQAPGNSPLHF
>TRBJ2-3|.|TRBV10-3|.
TGTGCCATCAGTGACCCGGGGCGGGGAAACACAGATACGCAGTATTTT
CAISDPGRGNTDTQYF
>TRBJ2-1|.|TRBV19|.
TGTGCCAGTAGCGTATACAATGAGCAGTTCTTC
CASSVYNEQFF
>TRBJ1-1|TRBD1|TRBV20-1|.
TGCAGTGCTAGGGACAGGGCTGAAGCTTTCTTT
CSARDRAEAFF
>TRBJ1-1|TRBD1|TRBV11-2|.
TGTGCCAGCAGCTTAGATCAGGGGGACACTGAAGCTTTCTTT
CASSLDQGDTEAFF
>TRBJ2-7|.|TRBV30|.
TGTGCCTGGAGTTGGGAGGAAGATGGCTACGAGCAGTACTTC
CAWSWEEDGYEQYF
>TRBJ1-5|TRBD1|TRBV5-1|.
TGCGCCAGCAGCTTGACTTGGGACAGGGAAAACAGCAATCAGCCCCAGCATTTT
CASSLTWDRENSNQPQHF
>TRBJ1-5|TRBD1|TRBV6-1|few
TGTGCCAGCAGAATAGGACAGGGGAGCAATCAGCCCCAGCATTTT
CASRIGQGSNQPQHF
>TRBJ1-6|TRBD1|TRBV14|.
TGTGCCAGCAGCCCCTCGGGGACAGGGTATAATTCACCCCTCCACTTT
CASSPSGTGYNSPLHF
>TRBJ2-7|TRBD2|TRBV9|once
TGTGCCAGCAGCGTCGGGGGGACGAATTCCTACGAGCAGTACTTC
CASSVGGTNSYEQYF